This T cell receptor beta chain was observed in a study of blood T cell repertoires in COVID-19. Profiled with immunoSEQ multiplex PCR; TCRdb holds only in-frame clones, not every one. The data show fewer than 400,000 clones, with about 92% seen just once and 18% held by the top ten. The CDR3 is made up of 14 amino acids. V was shortened by 3 bases and J by 0 bases, with 8 bases between the two germline ends. The germline gives CDR1 KGHSH, CDR2 LQKENI. Sample: PBMCs or T cells enriched from blood (not recorded which). This chain links TRBV18 with TRBJ1-1; a possible D gene is TRBD1 (5 bases). The sequence derives from a woman in her twenties or thirties who had recovered from COVID-19. This CDR3 reads CASSPKTVNTEAFF. CDR3 in DNA: TGTGCCAGCTCACCCAAGACAGTGAACACTGAAGCTTTCTTT.